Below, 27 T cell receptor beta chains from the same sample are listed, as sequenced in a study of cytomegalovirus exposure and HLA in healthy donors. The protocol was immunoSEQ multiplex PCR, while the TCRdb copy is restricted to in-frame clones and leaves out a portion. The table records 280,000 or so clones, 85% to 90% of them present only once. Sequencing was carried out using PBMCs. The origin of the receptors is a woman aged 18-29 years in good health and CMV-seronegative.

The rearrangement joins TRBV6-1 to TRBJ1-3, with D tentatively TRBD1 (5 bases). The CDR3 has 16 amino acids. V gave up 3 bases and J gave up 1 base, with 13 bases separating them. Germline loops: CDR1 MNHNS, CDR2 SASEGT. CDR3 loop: CASSDQGLRSGNTIYF. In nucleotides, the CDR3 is TGTGCCAGCAGTGACCAGGGTCTACGATCTGGAAACACCATATATTTT.

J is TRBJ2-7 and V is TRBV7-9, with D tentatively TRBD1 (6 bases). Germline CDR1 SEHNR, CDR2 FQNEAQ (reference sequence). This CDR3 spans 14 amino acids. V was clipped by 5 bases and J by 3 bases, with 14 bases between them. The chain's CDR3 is CASSPVGAFYEQYF. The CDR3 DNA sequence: TGTGCCAGCAGCCCAGTGGGGGCCTTCTACGAGCAGTACTTC.

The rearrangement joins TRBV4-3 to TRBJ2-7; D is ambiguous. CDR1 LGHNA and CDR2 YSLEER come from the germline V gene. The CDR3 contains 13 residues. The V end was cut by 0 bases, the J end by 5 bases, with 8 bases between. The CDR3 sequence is CASSQEIGDEQYF. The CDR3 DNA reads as TGCGCCAGCAGCCAAGAAATAGGAGACGAGCAGTACTTC.

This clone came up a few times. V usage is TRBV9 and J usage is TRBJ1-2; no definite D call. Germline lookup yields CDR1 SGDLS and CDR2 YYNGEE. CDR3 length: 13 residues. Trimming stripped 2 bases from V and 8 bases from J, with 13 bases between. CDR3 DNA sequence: TGTGCCAGCAGCGTTGACACTAGAGGCGGCTACACCTTC. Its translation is CASSVDTRGGYTF.

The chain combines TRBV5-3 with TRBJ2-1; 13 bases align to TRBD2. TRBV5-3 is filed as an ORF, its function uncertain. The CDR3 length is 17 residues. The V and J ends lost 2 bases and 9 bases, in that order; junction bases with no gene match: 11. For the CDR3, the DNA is TGTGCCAGAAGCTTTACAAGTCGGACTAGCGGGAGTAGTGAGCAGTTCTTC. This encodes CARSFTSRTSGSSEQFF.

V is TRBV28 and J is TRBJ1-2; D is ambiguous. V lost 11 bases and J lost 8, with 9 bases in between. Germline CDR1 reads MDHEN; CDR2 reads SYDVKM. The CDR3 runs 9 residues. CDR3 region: CACGEGYTF. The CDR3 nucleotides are TGTGCCTGCGGGGAGGGCTACACCTTC.

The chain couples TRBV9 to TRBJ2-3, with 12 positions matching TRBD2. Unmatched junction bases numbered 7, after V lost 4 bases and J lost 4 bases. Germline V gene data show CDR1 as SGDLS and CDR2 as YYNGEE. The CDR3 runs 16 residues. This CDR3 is CASSMRLAGAADTQYF. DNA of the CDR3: TGTGCCAGCAGCATGCGACTAGCGGGAGCGGCAGATACGCAGTATTTT.

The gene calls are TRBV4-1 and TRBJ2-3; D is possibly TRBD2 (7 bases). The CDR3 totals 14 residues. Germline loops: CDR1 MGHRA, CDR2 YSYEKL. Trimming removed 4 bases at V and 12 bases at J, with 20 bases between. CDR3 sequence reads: CASSRPGGRESQYF. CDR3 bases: TGCGCCAGCAGCCGACCCGGGGGGCGGGAGAGTCAGTATTTT.

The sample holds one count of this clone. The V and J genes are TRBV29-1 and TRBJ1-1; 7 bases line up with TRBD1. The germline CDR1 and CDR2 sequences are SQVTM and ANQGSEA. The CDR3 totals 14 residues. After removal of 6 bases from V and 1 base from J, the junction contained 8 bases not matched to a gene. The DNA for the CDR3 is TGCAGCGTGGTCCGCCGGGACAGGAACACTGAAGCTTTCTTT. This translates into CSVVRRDRNTEAFF.

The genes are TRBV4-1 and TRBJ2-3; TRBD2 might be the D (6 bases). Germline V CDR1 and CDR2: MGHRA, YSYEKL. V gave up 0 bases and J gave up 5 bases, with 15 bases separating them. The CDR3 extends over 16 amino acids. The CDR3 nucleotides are TGCGCCAGCAGCCAAGAACAGAGCGGGTCGGTAGATACGCAGTATTTT. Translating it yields CASSQEQSGSVDTQYF.

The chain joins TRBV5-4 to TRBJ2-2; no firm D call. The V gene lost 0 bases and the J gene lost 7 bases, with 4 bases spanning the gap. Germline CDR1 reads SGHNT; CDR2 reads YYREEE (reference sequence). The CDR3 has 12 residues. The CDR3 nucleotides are TGTGCCAGCAGCTTGGTAAACGGGGAGCTGTTTTTT. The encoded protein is CASSLVNGELFF.

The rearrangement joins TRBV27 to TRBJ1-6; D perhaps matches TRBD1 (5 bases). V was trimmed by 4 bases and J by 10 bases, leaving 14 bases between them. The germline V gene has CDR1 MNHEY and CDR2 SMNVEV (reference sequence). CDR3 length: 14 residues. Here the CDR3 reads CASSSDSPRSPLHF. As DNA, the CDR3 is TGTGCCAGCAGTTCAGACAGTCCCAGGTCACCCCTCCACTTT.

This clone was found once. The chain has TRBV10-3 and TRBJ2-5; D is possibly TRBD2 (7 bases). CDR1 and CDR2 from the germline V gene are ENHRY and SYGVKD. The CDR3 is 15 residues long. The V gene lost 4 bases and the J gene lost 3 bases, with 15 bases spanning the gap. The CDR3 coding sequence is TGTGCCATCAGTGGGCCACAGGGAGGGGAAGAGACCCAGTACTTC. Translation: CAISGPQGGEETQYF.

CDR3: CASIAGLSAGNEQFF. The CDR3 region has the DNA TGTGCCAGCATTGCAGGACTTAGCGCCGGCAATGAGCAGTTCTTC. The chain carries TRBV11-1 and TRBJ2-1; D is perhaps TRBD2 (5 bases). With 7 bases removed from V and 6 bases from J, the gap between germline ends came to 19 bases. Germline V gene lookup returns CDR1 SGHAT and CDR2 FQDESV (reference sequence). The CDR3 loop spans 15 amino acids.

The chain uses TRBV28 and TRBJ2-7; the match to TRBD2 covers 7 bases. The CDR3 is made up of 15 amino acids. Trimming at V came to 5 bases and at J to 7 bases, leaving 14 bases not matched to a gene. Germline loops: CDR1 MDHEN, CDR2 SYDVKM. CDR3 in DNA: TGTGCCAGCAGTCCAAGCGGGATGGGGGTTTGGGAGCAGTACTTC. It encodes CASSPSGMGVWEQYF.

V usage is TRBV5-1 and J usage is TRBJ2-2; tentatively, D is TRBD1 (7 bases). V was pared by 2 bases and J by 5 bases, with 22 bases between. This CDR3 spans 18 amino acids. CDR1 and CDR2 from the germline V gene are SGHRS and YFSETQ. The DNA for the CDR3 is TGCGCCAGCAGCTTCCTCGTCCTGGGGGCAGGGGGGACCGGGGAGCTGTTTTTT. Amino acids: CASSFLVLGAGGTGELFF.

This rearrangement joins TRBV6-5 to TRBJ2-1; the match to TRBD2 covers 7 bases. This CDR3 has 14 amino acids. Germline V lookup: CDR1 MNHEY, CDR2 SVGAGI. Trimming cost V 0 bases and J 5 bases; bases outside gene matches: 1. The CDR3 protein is CASSYSSGDNEQFF. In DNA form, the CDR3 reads TGTGCCAGCAGTTACTCGAGCGGGGACAATGAGCAGTTCTTC.

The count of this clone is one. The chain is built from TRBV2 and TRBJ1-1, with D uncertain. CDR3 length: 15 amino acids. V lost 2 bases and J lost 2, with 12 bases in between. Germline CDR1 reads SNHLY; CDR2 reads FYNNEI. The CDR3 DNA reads TGTGCCAGCAGTGAACGGGGAGCCATTAACACTGAAGCTTTCTTT. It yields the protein CASSERGAINTEAFF.

Written as DNA, the CDR3 is TGTGCCAGCAGGACTCCGGACAGCGAGCAGTACTTC. Protein: CASRTPDSEQYF. This rearrangement joins TRBV28 to TRBJ2-7; weak D call: TRBD1 (6 bases). This CDR3 is built from 12 residues. CDR1 MDHEN and CDR2 SYDVKM come from the germline V gene. V dropped 6 bases and J dropped 6 bases, with 12 bases sitting between them.

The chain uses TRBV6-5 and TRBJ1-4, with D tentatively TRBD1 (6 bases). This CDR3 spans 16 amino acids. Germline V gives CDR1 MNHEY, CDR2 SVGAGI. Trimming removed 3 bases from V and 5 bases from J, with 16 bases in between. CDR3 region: CASSYFMGATNEKLFF. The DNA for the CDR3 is TGTGCCAGCAGTTATTTCATGGGGGCTACAAATGAAAAACTGTTTTTT.

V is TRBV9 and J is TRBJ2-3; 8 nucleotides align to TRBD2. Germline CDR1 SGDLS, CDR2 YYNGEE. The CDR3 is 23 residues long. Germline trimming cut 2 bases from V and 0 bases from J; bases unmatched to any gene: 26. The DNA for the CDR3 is TGTGCCAGCAGCGTTCGCGGGACCCCCGCCGGCCAGAGCGGGAGCCCGAGCACAGATACGCAGTATTTT. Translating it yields CASSVRGTPAGQSGSPSTDTQYF. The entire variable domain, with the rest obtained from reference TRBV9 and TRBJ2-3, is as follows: DSGVTQTPKHLITATGQRVTLRCSPRSGDLSVYWYQQSLDQGLQFLIQYYNGEERAKGNILERFSAQQFPDLHSELNLSSLELGDSALYFCASSVRGTPAGQSGSPSTDTQYFGPGTRLTVL.

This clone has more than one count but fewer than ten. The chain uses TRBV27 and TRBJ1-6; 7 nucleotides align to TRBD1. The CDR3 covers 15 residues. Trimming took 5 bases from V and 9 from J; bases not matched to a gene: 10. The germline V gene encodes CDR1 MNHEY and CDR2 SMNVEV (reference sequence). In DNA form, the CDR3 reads TGTGCCAGCAGTCCAATAGACAGGGTGGCTTCACCCCTCCACTTT. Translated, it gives CASSPIDRVASPLHF.

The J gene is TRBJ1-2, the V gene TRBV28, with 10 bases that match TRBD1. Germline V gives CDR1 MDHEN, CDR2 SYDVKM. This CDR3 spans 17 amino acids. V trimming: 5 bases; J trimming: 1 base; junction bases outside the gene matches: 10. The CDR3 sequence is CASSVGQGVGSNYGYTF. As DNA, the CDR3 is TGTGCCAGCAGTGTAGGACAGGGGGTTGGAAGTAACTATGGCTACACCTTC.

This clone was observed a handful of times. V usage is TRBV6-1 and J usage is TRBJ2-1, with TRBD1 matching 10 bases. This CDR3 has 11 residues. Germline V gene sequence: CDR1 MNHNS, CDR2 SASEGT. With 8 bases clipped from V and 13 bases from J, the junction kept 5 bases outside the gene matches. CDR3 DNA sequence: TGTGCCAGCGGGACAGGGGCCCCTCAGTTCTTC. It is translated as CASGTGAPQFF.

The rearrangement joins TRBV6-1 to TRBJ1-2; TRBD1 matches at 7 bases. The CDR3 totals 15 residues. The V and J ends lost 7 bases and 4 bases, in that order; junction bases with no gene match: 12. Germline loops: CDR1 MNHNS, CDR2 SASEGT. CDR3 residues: CASNRVQTGSYGYTF. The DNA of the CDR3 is TGTGCCAGCAATCGGGTCCAGACAGGGTCCTATGGCTACACCTTC.

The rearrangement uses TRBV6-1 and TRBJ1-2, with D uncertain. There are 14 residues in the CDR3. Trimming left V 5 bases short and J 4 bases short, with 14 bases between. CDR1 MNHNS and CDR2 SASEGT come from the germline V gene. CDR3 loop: CASSLTWEGYGYTF. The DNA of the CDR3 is TGTGCCAGCAGTCTGACGTGGGAGGGCTATGGCTACACCTTC.

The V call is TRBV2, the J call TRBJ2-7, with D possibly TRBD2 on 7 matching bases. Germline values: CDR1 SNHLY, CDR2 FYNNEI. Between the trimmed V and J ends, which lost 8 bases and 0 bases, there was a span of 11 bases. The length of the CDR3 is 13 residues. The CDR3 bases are TGTGCCAGCTGGCGGGGGCCCTCCTACGAGCAGTACTTC. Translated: CASWRGPSYEQYF. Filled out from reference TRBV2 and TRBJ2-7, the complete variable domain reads EPEVTQTPSHQVTQMGQEVILRCVPISNHLYFYWYRQILGQKVEFLVSFYNNEISEKSEIFDDQFSVERPDGSNFTLKIRSTKLEDSAMYFCASWRGPSYEQYFGPGTRLTVT.